A selection of T cell receptor beta chains follows, all from one sample in a study of blood T cell repertoires in COVID-19. Clones were sequenced by immunoSEQ multiplex PCR, and TCRdb holds only the in-frame ones, with some missing. The table shows over 200,000 clones, with more than 75% occurring only once. The sample comprised peripheral blood. These receptors originate from a man aged 50-59 years with COVID-19, enrolled during active disease. Each CDR3 is given with its conserved first and last residue. Each record gives: clone size, D gene, J gene, V gene, CDR3 DNA, CDR3 protein. The D gene is left open where the match is weak. Clone size is given for some rows only: seen once, a few or many times, or a class if the clone is expanded.

NA | NA | TRBJ2-4 | TRBV23-1 | TGCGCCAGCAGTCTCCGACGAGATCTACAGGTTCAGTACTTC | CASSLRRDLQVQYF
NA | NA | TRBJ2-7 | TRBV25-1 | TGTGCCAGCAGTGAAAATAACAACCAGTACTTC | CASSENNNQYF
NA | NA | TRBJ2-5 | TRBV15 | TGTGCCACCAGCAGAAACAGGGAGGAGACCCAGTACTTC | CATSRNREETQYF
NA | NA | TRBJ2-1 | TRBV5-6 | TGTGCCAGCAGCTTGGGGGGACATTTCTACAATGAGCAGTTCTTC | CASSLGGHFYNEQFF
NA | TRBD1 | TRBJ2-7 | TRBV29-1 | TGCAGCGTTGAAGGGACAGGGGGCGAGCAGTACTTC | CSVEGTGGEQYF
once | TRBD2 | TRBJ2-3 | TRBV6-6 | TGTGCCAGCAGGGATGGCGGGGGGGGCACAGATACGCAGTATTTT | CASRDGGGGTDTQYF
NA | NA | TRBJ1-6 | TRBV6-5 | TGTGCCAGCAGTAGCGGCGCAGAAGGGCGGTCACCCCTCCACTTT | CASSSGAEGRSPLHF
NA | NA | TRBJ2-1 | TRBV20-1 | TGCAGTGCTAGTCCGGGGTGGCCCTACAATGAGCAGTTCTTC | CSASPGWPYNEQFF
once | NA | TRBJ2-5 | TRBV18 | TGTGCCAGCTCACCACGAGCAAGCGGGGAGACCCAGTACTTC | CASSPRASGETQYF
NA | TRBD2 | TRBJ2-1 | TRBV6-1 | TGTGCCAGCAGTGAGGTAGCGGGTTCCAACAATGAGCAGTTCTTC | CASSEVAGSNNEQFF
NA | NA | TRBJ1-2 | TRBV6-6 | TGTGCCAGTTCCCGGGACATCAACTATGGCTACACCTTC | CASSRDINYGYTF
NA | NA | TRBJ1-6 | TRBV9 | TGTGCCAGCAGCGTAGAGGCAGCGGGGAATAATTCACCCCTCCACTTT | CASSVEAAGNNSPLHF
once | TRBD2 | TRBJ2-5 | TRBV18 | TGTGCCAGCTCACCCGGCCTAGCGGGAGGGCCTGGGCAAGAGACCCAGTACTTC | CASSPGLAGGPGQETQYF
NA | TRBD2 | TRBJ2-1 | TRBV29-1 | TGCAGCGTCAGACTAGCGGGAGGTATATGGGGTGAGCAGTTCTTC | CSVRLAGGIWGEQFF
NA | NA | TRBJ1-2 | TRBV28 | TGTGCCAGCAGGGGGGCGACAGTCACGAACTATGGCTACACCTTC | CASRGATVTNYGYTF
NA | TRBD1 | TRBJ2-7 | TRBV7-2 | TGTGCCAGCAGCTTCCAGGTAGGGGGCCGATACGAGCAGTACTTC | CASSFQVGGRYEQYF
NA | NA | TRBJ1-5 | TRBV21-1 | TGTGCCAGCCGCCCTTTGGGGCGCAGCAATCAGCCCCAGCATTTT | CASRPLGRSNQPQHF
NA | NA | TRBJ1-3 | TRBV6-5 | TGTGCCAGCAGTAAAACGCACAGGCCTGGAAACACCATATATTTT | CASSKTHRPGNTIYF
once | NA | TRBJ1-2 | TRBV7-8 | TGTGCCAGCAGCCCCGGCTCGGACAGCTATGGCTACACCTTC | CASSPGSDSYGYTF
NA | NA | TRBJ2-2 | TRBV7-3 | TGTGCCAGTAAGCCGGACAGCGCGAACACCGGGGAGCTGTTTTTT | CASKPDSANTGELFF
NA | NA | TRBJ1-1 | TRBV5-1 | TGCGCCAGCAGCTTGTTGAGGGGGTCGGGGACTGAAGCTTTCTTT | CASSLLRGSGTEAFF
NA | TRBD1 | TRBJ2-7 | TRBV7-9 | TGTGCCAGCAGCCCCCTTCCGGGACAGGGGGCCGGGGAGCAGTACTTC | CASSPLPGQGAGEQYF
NA | NA | TRBJ1-4 | TRBV19 | TGTGCGACGGGAGGGGATAATGAAAAACTGTTTTTT | CATGGDNEKLFF
NA | TRBD2 | TRBJ2-7 | TRBV6-5 | TGTGCCAGCAGTTACGGCGGGAGCAAGAACGAGCAGTACTTC | CASSYGGSKNEQYF
NA | NA | TRBJ2-1 | TRBV6-6 | TGTGCCGGACGGACAGAAAACTACAATGAGCAGTTCTTC | CAGRTENYNEQFF
once | NA | TRBJ2-3 | TRBV11-2 | TGTGCCAGCAGCTTAGCAGGGAACCGTGTAGATACGCAGTATTTT | CASSLAGNRVDTQYF
NA | TRBD1 | TRBJ2-1 | TRBV19 | TGTGCCAGTAGTATTTCGGGACAGGGGGCATCGGGCTCCTACAATGAGCAGTTCTTC | CASSISGQGASGSYNEQFF
NA | NA | TRBJ2-1 | TRBV6-4 | TGTGCCAGCAGTGACTCCGGGAGTACTGAGCAGTTCTTC | CASSDSGSTEQFF
NA | NA | TRBJ2-2 | TRBV18 | TGTGCCAGCTCACCAGTATCCGTGAACACCGGGGAGCTGTTTTTT | CASSPVSVNTGELFF
NA | TRBD2 | TRBJ2-7 | TRBV6-2/TRBV6-3 | TGTGCCAGCAGTTACGGGACTAGCGGGGTCAACGAGCAGTACTTC | CASSYGTSGVNEQYF
NA | TRBD1 | TRBJ2-5 | TRBV2 | TGTGCCAGCAGTGATGGGACAGGTTGGGTCAAGACCCAGTACTTC | CASSDGTGWVKTQYF
NA | NA | TRBJ2-3 | TRBV18 | TGTGCCAGCTCACAACTTAGCGAGCGAGATACGCAGTATTTT | CASSQLSERDTQYF
NA | TRBD1 | TRBJ1-3 | TRBV11-2 | TGTGCCAGCAGGGCGACAGGGTACTCTGGAAACACCATATATTTT | CASRATGYSGNTIYF
NA | TRBD1 | TRBJ2-3 | TRBV18 | TGTGCCAGCTCACCAGGGACAGAGGATACGCAGTATTTT | CASSPGTEDTQYF
NA | NA | TRBJ2-3 | TRBV5-8 | TGTGCCAGCAGTAGAACAGATACGCAGTATTTT | CASSRTDTQYF
NA | NA | TRBJ2-7 | TRBV19 | TGTGCCAGTAGTATAAACCCTGGGGAGTACTACGAGCAGTACTTC | CASSINPGEYYEQYF
NA | NA | TRBJ1-1 | TRBV9 | TGTGCCAGCAGCGTAGTGCCCCAGGAGAACACTGAAGCTTTCTTT | CASSVVPQENTEAFF
once | NA | TRBJ2-4 | TRBV19 | TGTGCCAGTCGGGCAGGGGATGGGGCCAAAAACATTCAGTACTTC | CASRAGDGAKNIQYF
NA | NA | TRBJ1-3 | TRBV4-2 | TGTGCCAGCAGCCAAGAGGAGAGAAACACCATATATTTT | CASSQEERNTIYF
NA | NA | TRBJ1-4 | TRBV29-1 | TGCAGCGTTGTGGCCGGAGGTAATGAAAAACTGTTTTTT | CSVVAGGNEKLFF
NA | TRBD1 | TRBJ1-2 | TRBV6-6 | TGTGCCAGCAGTTACGCTGGACAGGCGAACTATGGCTACACCTTC | CASSYAGQANYGYTF
NA | NA | TRBJ2-4 | TRBV7-8 | TGTGCCAGCAGCTCATATGCAGGGCGGATAGCCAAAAACATTCAGTACTTC | CASSSYAGRIAKNIQYF
NA | NA | TRBJ2-5 | TRBV19 | TGTGCCAGTAGTCCAACGGTTACAGATCTAGAGACCCAGTACTTC | CASSPTVTDLETQYF
NA | NA | TRBJ1-5 | TRBV15 | TGTGCCACCAGCAGAGACCCACCGGGACACGAGTCAAAGCCCCAGCATTTT | CATSRDPPGHESKPQHF
NA | NA | TRBJ2-2 | TRBV14 | TGTGCCAGCAGTCCCCTGCACAGGACCACCGGGGAGCTGTTTTTT | CASSPLHRTTGELFF
NA | NA | TRBJ1-5 | TRBV19 | TGTGCCAGTAGCGTACAGGCCCGACAGCCCCAGCATTTT | CASSVQARQPQHF